This TCR beta chain was sequenced in a study of beta chain features in type 1 diabetes. Overall study context: There were around 110 million sorted cells examined across all samples. Findings and limits, study-wide: Patients' naive, central memory and Treg TCRB repertoires seemed closer to one another than those of healthy donors. Among patients with Type 1 diabetes, TCRB CDR3s were moderately but significantly shorter in every one of the four CD4+ subsets.

Via CD45RO/CCR7/CD25/CD127/CD95/CD27, cells of the CD4+ naive, central memory, regulatory and stem cell-like memory subsets were sorted. About this clone itself: Its matching antigen is unknown.

Expressed TCRB transcripts got sequenced, as all isolated RNA was reverse transcribed. This table comes from immunoSEQ multiplex PCR, and its TCRdb copy is limited to in-frame clones, with some not included. The sample holds 150,000 or so clones, around 8.6% seen once. This CDR3 contains 13 residues. V lost 3 bases, J lost 5 bases, and 3 bases stayed unmatched. The germline V gene encodes CDR1 MDHEN and CDR2 SYDVKM. Sequencing was performed on central memory CD4+ T cells from blood. The rearrangement uses TRBV28 and TRBJ1-2, with 7 bases that match TRBD1. The receptor's source is a woman between 18 and 30 years old with type 1 diabetes. CDR3 sequence reads: CASSFGQVYGYTF. For the CDR3, the DNA is TGTGCCAGCAGTTTCGGACAGGTTTATGGCTACACCTTC.